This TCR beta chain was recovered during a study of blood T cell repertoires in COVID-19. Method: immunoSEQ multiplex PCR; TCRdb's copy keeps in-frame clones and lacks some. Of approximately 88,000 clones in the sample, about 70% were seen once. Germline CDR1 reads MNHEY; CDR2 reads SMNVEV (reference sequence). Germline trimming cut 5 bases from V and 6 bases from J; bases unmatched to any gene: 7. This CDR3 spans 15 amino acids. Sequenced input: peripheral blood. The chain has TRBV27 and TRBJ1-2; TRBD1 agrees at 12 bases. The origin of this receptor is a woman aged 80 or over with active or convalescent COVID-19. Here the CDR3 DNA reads TGTGCCAGCAGTAGTGCAGGGACAGGGGGCGATGGCTACACCTTC. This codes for CASSSAGTGGDGYTF.